The 29 T cell receptor beta chains reported below all come from one sample, sequenced in a study of radiotherapy plus CTLA-4 blockade in lung cancer. Using immunoSEQ multiplex PCR, the repertoire was profiled, and TCRdb retains in-frame clones only, with some absent. The table records some 51,000 clones, about three quarters of them present only once. The starting material was peripheral blood, obtained from a patient treated with radiotherapy plus ipilimumab. Every receptor here comes from a human donor with non-small cell lung cancer whose response to radiotherapy plus ipilimumab could not be evaluated.

The chain uses TRBV5-4 and TRBJ2-6; tentative D call: TRBD1 (6 bases). CDR1 and CDR2 (germline): SGHNT, YYREEE (reference sequence). Trimming left V 9 bases short and J 0 bases short, with 16 bases between. The CDR3 contains 16 residues. In DNA form, the CDR3 reads TGTGCCACTGGGGGCGGCCCTCTCTCTGGGGCCAACGTCCTGACTTTC. Translating gives CATGGGPLSGANVLTF.

The table lists this clone with a count of one. This chain uses TRBV11-2 with TRBJ1-5; 8 positions match TRBD1. Germline assignment: CDR1 SGHAT and CDR2 FQNNGV. This CDR3 is 14 amino acids long. Losses at the gene ends were 6 bases for V and 6 bases for J; bases not matched to a gene: 7. This chain's CDR3 is CASSQGAGGQPQHF. In nucleotides, the CDR3 is TGTGCCAGCAGTCAGGGGGCAGGGGGTCAGCCCCAGCATTTT.

The rearrangement links TRBV28 to TRBJ1-4, with 7 bases matching TRBD1. Losses at the gene ends were 8 bases for V and 7 bases for J; bases not matched to a gene: 13. Germline CDR1 and CDR2: MDHEN and SYDVKM. The CDR3 contains 15 residues. DNA of the CDR3: TGTGCCAGCGCACAGGGGACCCTTCGGATTGAAAAACTGTTTTTT. Protein sequence: CASAQGTLRIEKLFF.

This clone was recorded once. CDR3 nucleotides: TGTGCCAGCTCACCAGGGCCGACTAACTATGGCTACACCTTC. Translation: CASSPGPTNYGYTF. The V and J genes are TRBV18 and TRBJ1-2; no clear D gene. Germline V gene lookup returns CDR1 KGHSH and CDR2 LQKENI. The length of the CDR3 is 14 residues. V dropped 2 bases and J dropped 0 bases, with 7 bases sitting between them.

V is TRBV28 and J is TRBJ2-7; 7 bases align to TRBD1. The germline V gene encodes CDR1 MDHEN and CDR2 SYDVKM. The trim removed 3 bases at V and 11 bases at J, leaving 10 bases unmatched. The CDR3 extends over 13 amino acids. The CDR3 protein is CASSFAPTGTEYF. The CDR3 DNA reads as TGTGCCAGCAGTTTTGCCCCGACAGGGACGGAGTACTTC. Together with reference TRBV28 and TRBJ2-7, the CDR3 gives the full variable domain: DVKVTQSSRYLVKRTGEKVFLECVQDMDHENMFWYRQDPGLGLRLIYFSYDVKMKEKGDIPEGYSVSREKKERFSLILESASTNQTSMYLCASSFAPTGTEYFGPGTRLTVT.

This clone was recorded a few times. The V and J genes are TRBV13 and TRBJ1-6; 8 bases line up with TRBD1. Germline CDR1 and CDR2: PRHDT and FYEKMQ (reference sequence). Trimming cost V 5 bases and J 7 bases; bases outside gene matches: 7. There are 15 residues in the CDR3. CDR3: CASSHDRGWNSPLHF. The CDR3 DNA is TGTGCCAGCAGCCATGACAGGGGATGGAATTCACCCCTCCACTTT.

The chain combines TRBV5-4 with TRBJ2-1, with TRBD2 matching 7 bases. This CDR3 spans 15 amino acids. The V and J ends lost 0 bases and 3 bases, in that order; junction bases with no gene match: 3. CDR1 is SGHNT and CDR2 is YYREEE in the germline V gene (reference sequence). CDR3 nucleotide sequence: TGTGCCAGCAGCTTGGGGGGAGGGCTCTACAATGAGCAGTTCTTC. This sequence encodes CASSLGGGLYNEQFF.

V and J are TRBV4-3 and TRBJ2-7; the match to TRBD2 covers 7 bases. In germline, CDR1 is LGHNA, CDR2 YSLEER. This CDR3 is built from 16 residues. After removal of 1 base from V and 3 bases from J, the junction contained 9 bases not matched to a gene. The CDR3 nucleotides are TGCGCCAGCAGCCAAGGGACTGGAGCGGGGAACTACGAGCAGTACTTC. As protein: CASSQGTGAGNYEQYF.

V gene TRBV7-2 combines with J gene TRBJ2-7; 7 nucleotides agree with TRBD2. CDR1 is SGHTA and CDR2 is FQGNSA in the germline V gene. This CDR3 spans 13 amino acids. Trimming at V came to 4 bases and at J to 7 bases, leaving 7 bases not matched to a gene. In DNA, the CDR3 is TGTGCCAGCAGCTGGGGGGGGTCTGGGGAGCAGTACTTC. Residues: CASSWGGSGEQYF.

This clone was detected only once. The V call is TRBV29-1, the J call TRBJ1-5; D is perhaps TRBD1 (5 bases). Germline lookup yields CDR1 SQVTM and CDR2 ANQGSEA. The V end was cut by 5 bases, the J end by 3 bases, with 20 bases between. The CDR3 length is 16 residues. The chain's CDR3 is CSVLGGDGRDNQPQHF. CDR3 coding DNA: TGCAGCGTTCTCGGGGGGGACGGGAGAGACAATCAGCCCCAGCATTTT.

This clone was recorded a few times. The gene calls are TRBV9 and TRBJ2-1; 7 positions agree with TRBD2. Germline values: CDR1 SGDLS, CDR2 YYNGEE. V was clipped by 3 bases and J by 5 bases; unmatched bases: 14. There are 17 residues in the CDR3. The CDR3 spells CASSAGGRSPGHNEQFF. Written as DNA, the CDR3 is TGTGCCAGCAGCGCCGGGGGGAGGTCGCCAGGCCACAATGAGCAGTTCTTC. Based on the CDR3 plus reference TRBV9 and TRBJ2-1, the full variable domain is DSGVTQTPKHLITATGQRVTLRCSPRSGDLSVYWYQQSLDQGLQFLIQYYNGEERAKGNILERFSAQQFPDLHSELNLSSLELGDSALYFCASSAGGRSPGHNEQFFGPGTRLTVL.

The chain recombines TRBV30 with TRBJ2-7, with D perhaps matching TRBD2 (5 bases). The germline V and J ends were trimmed by 2 bases and 1 base, with 15 bases remaining between them. Germline assignment: CDR1 GTSNPN and CDR2 SVGIG (reference sequence). The length of the CDR3 is 15 residues. CDR3 DNA: TGTGCCTGGAGTTTCCCCAACTGGAGGTCCTACGAGCAGTACTTC. It is translated as CAWSFPNWRSYEQYF.

The chain uses TRBV30 and TRBJ1-1; D may be TRBD1 (5 bases). The CDR3 spans 14 residues. Germline V lookup: CDR1 GTSNPN, CDR2 SVGIG (reference sequence). V was trimmed by 2 bases and J by 1 base, leaving 11 bases between them. In DNA form, the CDR3 reads TGTGCCTGGAGTTATGGGGGGTGGAACACTGAAGCTTTCTTT. Its translation is CAWSYGGWNTEAFF.

This chain joins TRBV18 and TRBJ1-5; TRBD1 matches 9 bases. Germline CDR1 and CDR2: KGHSH and LQKENI. Unmatched junction bases numbered 6, after V lost 5 bases and J lost 4 bases. The CDR3 has 15 residues. The CDR3 region has the DNA TGTGCCAGCTCATCCCGGACAGGGGAAAATCAGCCCCAGCATTTT. Amino acids: CASSSRTGENQPQHF.

This sequence joins TRBV4-1 and TRBJ1-2; the match to TRBD1 covers 10 bases. J gave up 3 bases and V 10 bases, and 11 bases lay outside the gene matches. From germline, CDR1 is MGHRA and CDR2 YSYEKL. This CDR3 is 15 amino acids long. The CDR3 DNA sequence: TGCGCCAACTCTCGGACAGGGGGTATTTACTATGGCTACACCTTC. This translates into CANSRTGGIYYGYTF.

This sequence joins TRBV10-2 and TRBJ2-1; 13 bases align to TRBD2. The CDR3 consists of 15 residues. Trimming cost V 6 bases and J 4 bases; bases outside gene matches: 3. Germline V gene sequence: CDR1 WSHSY, CDR2 SAAADI. CDR3 region: CASRTSGRQYNEQFF. The CDR3 nucleotides are TGCGCCAGCAGGACTAGCGGGAGGCAATACAATGAGCAGTTCTTC.

The chain links TRBV9 to TRBJ2-7; maybe TRBD1 (6 bases). The CDR3 totals 15 residues. V was shortened by 3 bases and J by 1 base, with 14 bases between the two germline ends. CDR1 is SGDLS and CDR2 is YYNGEE in the germline V gene. CDR3 nucleotide sequence: TGTGCCAGCAGCGCGACCGGGACATTTTCCTACGAGCAGTACTTC. Protein product: CASSATGTFSYEQYF.

The chain carries TRBV5-4 and TRBJ2-7, with D tentatively TRBD2 (5 bases). Per germline, CDR1 SGHNT and CDR2 YYREEE (reference sequence). Trimming stripped 3 bases from V and 0 bases from J, with 13 bases between. The CDR3 length is 15 residues. The CDR3 protein is CASSSSRAGSYEQYF. The CDR3 DNA is TGTGCCAGCAGCTCCAGCCGGGCGGGCTCCTACGAGCAGTACTTC.

About this clone itself: The sample has other DNA sequences that encode this CDR3 too. This chain connects TRBV5-4 to TRBJ2-5, with D maybe TRBD1 (5 bases). The V gene lost 0 bases and the J gene lost 2 bases, with 8 bases spanning the gap. Germline V lookup: CDR1 SGHNT, CDR2 YYREEE (reference sequence). The CDR3 is 14 amino acids. The DNA for the CDR3 is TGTGCCAGCAGCTTGGGTAGGGGTCAAGAGACCCAGTACTTC. Encoded protein: CASSLGRGQETQYF.

This clone appeared once. The V gene is TRBV7-3, the J gene TRBJ1-1; 7 bases match TRBD1. The CDR3 loop spans 15 amino acids. Germline V lookup: CDR1 SGHTA, CDR2 FQGTGA. J was trimmed by 5 bases and V by 5 bases; bases with no gene match: 11. The CDR3 loop is CASSLTGTVDTEAFF. The CDR3 nucleotides read TGTGCCAGCAGCCTGACGGGGACAGTTGATACTGAAGCTTTCTTT.

The table lists this clone with a count of one. Here the CDR3 DNA reads TGTGCCAGCAGCCTACTATGGAGGGACTCCACGGGAACCGGGGAGCTGTTTTTT. This encodes CASSLLWRDSTGTGELFF. The chain has TRBV7-9 and TRBJ2-2; TRBD2 might be the D (6 bases). This CDR3 has 18 residues. With 5 bases removed from V and 5 bases from J, the gap between germline ends came to 24 bases. Germline CDR1 and CDR2: SEHNR and FQNEAQ (reference sequence).

The gene calls are TRBV18 and TRBJ2-5, with TRBD1 matching over 7 bases. Germline V gene data show CDR1 as KGHSH and CDR2 as LQKENI. V trimming: 1 base; J trimming: 5 bases; junction bases outside the gene matches: 13. The CDR3 runs 17 residues. CDR3 nucleotides: TGTGCCAGCTCACCACGGCTATTTACAGGGGCGGACGAGACCCAGTACTTC. This encodes CASSPRLFTGADETQYF.

The V and J genes are TRBV4-3 and TRBJ2-4; D perhaps matches TRBD2 (5 bases). Trimming stripped 4 bases from V and 0 bases from J, with 10 bases between. Looked up from germline, CDR1 is LGHNA and CDR2 is YSLEER. The CDR3 sequence is 15 residues long. CDR3 region: CASSPSRVAKNIQYF. The CDR3 coding sequence is TGCGCCAGCAGCCCTTCGAGGGTAGCCAAAAACATTCAGTACTTC.

The CDR3 protein is CAWSWDSDQPQHF. Here the CDR3 DNA reads TGTGCCTGGAGCTGGGACAGTGATCAGCCCCAGCATTTT. The chain combines TRBV30 with TRBJ1-5; 7 bases are a match to TRBD1. The CDR3 spans 13 residues. Trimming removed 3 bases from V and 5 bases from J; junction bases left unmatched: 4. Germline V lookup: CDR1 GTSNPN, CDR2 SVGIG (reference sequence). Full variable domain (missing parts from reference TRBV30 and TRBJ1-5): SQTIHQWPATLVQPVGSPLSLECTVEGTSNPNLYWYRQAAGRGLQLLFYSVGIGQISSEVPQNLSASRPQDRQFILSSKKLLLSDSGFYLCAWSWDSDQPQHFGDGTRLSIL.

This clone came up once. The chain has TRBV6-5 and TRBJ2-7; the match to TRBD1 covers 11 bases. Germline trimming cut 3 bases from V and 6 bases from J; bases unmatched to any gene: 4. The CDR3 length is 14 residues. From germline, CDR1 is MNHEY and CDR2 SVGAGI. The CDR3 spells CASSYGQGAVEQYF. The CDR3 DNA is TGTGCCAGCAGTTATGGACAGGGGGCGGTCGAGCAGTACTTC.

This clone was recorded only once. The V call is TRBV28, the J call TRBJ2-7, with 7 positions matching TRBD1. This CDR3 is built from 14 residues. Trimming cost V 3 bases and J 4 bases; bases outside gene matches: 6. The V gene's germline CDR1 is MDHEN and CDR2 SYDVKM. The CDR3 region is CASSFGGQTYEQYF. The CDR3 DNA reads TGTGCCAGCAGTTTTGGGGGACAGACTTACGAGCAGTACTTC.

V gene TRBV9 combines with J gene TRBJ2-1, with D possibly matching TRBD2 (5 bases). This CDR3 contains 15 residues. V was shortened by 2 bases and J by 7 bases, with 16 bases between the two germline ends. Germline V gene data show CDR1 as SGDLS and CDR2 as YYNGEE. For the CDR3, the DNA is TGTGCCAGCAGCGTTAGTAGCGTCCGTAGGAATGAGCAGTTCTTC. Translated, it gives CASSVSSVRRNEQFF.

The V gene is TRBV7-2, the J gene TRBJ1-1, with no clear D. The CDR3 length is 16 residues. Trimming took 1 base from V and 1 from J, leaving 13 bases between them. Looked up from germline, CDR1 is SGHTA and CDR2 is FQGNSA. The CDR3 loop is CASSLVTVRQNTEAFF. CDR3 DNA: TGTGCCAGCAGCTTAGTTACGGTTCGCCAGAACACTGAAGCTTTCTTT.

The chain employs TRBV19 and TRBJ2-5, with 7 bases fitting TRBD2. The V gene end was trimmed by 5 bases and the J gene end by 1 base; junction bases not matched to a gene: 7. The V gene's germline CDR1 is LNHDA and CDR2 SQIVND (reference sequence). This CDR3 region has 15 residues. The CDR3 spells CASSQGTTPQETQYF. CDR3 in DNA: TGTGCCAGTAGTCAAGGGACTACGCCCCAAGAGACCCAGTACTTC.